A single sample gave rise to the 9 T cell receptor beta chains below, sequenced in a study of CD8 T cells in Susac syndrome. Reverse transcription used roughly 0.45 to 1 ug RNA and random hexamers. MiXCR, applied by TCRdb to the immunoSEQ multiplex PCR reads, yields one record per CDR3 protein. The sample yields over 150,000 distinct CDR3 sequences, approximately 95% seen once. Sequencing used CD4+ T cells from PBMCs. These TCRs come from a human donor with Susac syndrome.

The chain has TRBV20-1 and TRBJ1-6; unclear D gene. CDR1 and CDR2 from the germline V gene are DFQATT and SNEGSKA (reference sequence). Trimming left V 3 bases short and J 0 bases short, with 15 bases between. The length of the CDR3 is 17 residues. The CDR3 loop reads CSARWEDWSSYNSPLHF. The CDR3 region has the DNA TGCAGTGCTAGGTGGGAAGACTGGAGCTCCTATAATTCACCCCTCCACTTT.

V and J are TRBV5-6 and TRBJ2-7, with D unclear. Germline V gene data show CDR1 as SGHDT and CDR2 as YYEEEE. The length of the CDR3 is 13 residues. V was cut by 2 bases and J by 6 bases, with 12 bases left in between. CDR3 DNA: TGTGCCAGCAGCTTACCCTCCCCGGGCGAGCAGTACTTC. Amino acid sequence: CASSLPSPGEQYF.

This clonotype was observed a few times. The gene calls are TRBV7-9 and TRBJ2-5; unclear D gene. Looked up from germline, CDR1 is SEHNR and CDR2 is FQNEAQ (reference sequence). V lost 5 bases and J lost 5, with 6 bases in between. The CDR3 extends over 11 amino acids. For the CDR3, the DNA is TGTGCCAGCAGCCCCCGGGAGACCCAGTACTTC. Its translation: CASSPRETQYF.

This rearrangement joins TRBV27 to TRBJ2-2; D perhaps matches TRBD2 (5 bases). Germline lookup yields CDR1 MNHEY and CDR2 SMNVEV (reference sequence). This CDR3 is built from 12 residues. V was pared by 9 bases and J by 6 bases, with 11 bases between. CDR3: CASTGYAGELFF. The CDR3 DNA follows: TGTGCCAGTACGGGGTACGCCGGGGAGCTGTTTTTT.

This clonotype was picked up one time. J is TRBJ2-7 and V is TRBV5-1; TRBD2 matches 7 bases. The V segment lost 3 bases and the J segment 3 bases; nucleotides outside the gene matches: 3. This CDR3 has 13 residues. Germline values: CDR1 SGHRS, CDR2 YFSETQ. The CDR3 here is CASSSERGYEQYF. CDR3 sequence (DNA): TGCGCCAGCAGCTCTGAGCGGGGCTACGAGCAGTACTTC.

The chain joins TRBV14 to TRBJ1-1, with no clear D. The germline gives CDR1 SGHDN, CDR2 FVKESK. The CDR3 contains 14 residues. The germline V and J ends were trimmed by 4 bases and 0 bases, with 9 bases remaining between them. Here the CDR3 reads CASSRNVVNTEAFF. The CDR3, as DNA: TGTGCCAGCAGCCGAAACGTGGTGAACACTGAAGCTTTCTTT. The full variable domain, in which reference TRBV14 and TRBJ1-1 provide the parts outside the CDR3, is EAGVTQFPSHSVIEKGQTVTLRCDPISGHDNLYWYRRVMGKEIKFLLHFVKESKQDESGMPNNRFLAERTGGTYSTLKVQPAELEDSGVYFCASSRNVVNTEAFFGQGTRLTVV.

The rearrangement joins TRBV30 to TRBJ1-3; D remains unclear. The CDR3 runs 13 residues. CDR1 is GTSNPN, CDR2 SVGIG, per germline (reference sequence). Deletions cut 4 bases from V and 0 bases from J, with 7 bases between. The CDR3, as DNA: TGTGCCTGGATGGCAGCCTCTGGAAACACCATATATTTT. This sequence encodes CAWMAASGNTIYF.

This sequence joins TRBV4-2 and TRBJ1-1; a possible D gene is TRBD1 (5 bases). Trimming pared 0 bases from V and 7 bases from J, leaving 12 bases between. The CDR3 is 14 amino acids. Germline V gene data show CDR1 as LGHNA and CDR2 as YNFKEQ. The CDR3 spells CASSQDIGQGEAFF. DNA for the CDR3: TGTGCCAGCAGCCAAGATATCGGCCAGGGTGAAGCTTTCTTT.

In its sample, this clonotype was seen once. The genes are TRBV30 and TRBJ1-1; D is unresolved. V was clipped by 6 bases and J by 3 bases, with 8 bases between them. The CDR3 covers 11 residues. Germline assignment: CDR1 GTSNPN and CDR2 SVGIG (reference sequence). The CDR3 DNA reads as TGTGCCTGCCTCCAGGACACTGAAGCTTTCTTT. Translating gives CACLQDTEAFF. Using reference TRBV30 and TRBJ1-1 for the parts outside the CDR3, the full variable domain is SQTIHQWPATLVQPVGSPLSLECTVEGTSNPNLYWYRQAAGRGLQLLFYSVGIGQISSEVPQNLSASRPQDRQFILSSKKLLLSDSGFYLCACLQDTEAFFGQGTRLTVV.